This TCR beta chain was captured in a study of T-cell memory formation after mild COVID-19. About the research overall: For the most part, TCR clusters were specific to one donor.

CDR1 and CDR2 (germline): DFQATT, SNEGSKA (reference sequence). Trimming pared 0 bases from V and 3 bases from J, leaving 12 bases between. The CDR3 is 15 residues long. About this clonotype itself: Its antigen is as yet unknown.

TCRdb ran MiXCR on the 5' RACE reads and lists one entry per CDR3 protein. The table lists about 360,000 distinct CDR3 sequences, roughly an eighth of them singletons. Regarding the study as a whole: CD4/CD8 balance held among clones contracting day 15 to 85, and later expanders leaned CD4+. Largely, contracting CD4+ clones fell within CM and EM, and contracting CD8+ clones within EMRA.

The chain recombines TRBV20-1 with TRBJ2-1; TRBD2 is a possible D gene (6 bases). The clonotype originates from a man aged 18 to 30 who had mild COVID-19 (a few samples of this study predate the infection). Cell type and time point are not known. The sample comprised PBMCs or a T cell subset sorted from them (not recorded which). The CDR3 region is CSARETTSRYNEQFF. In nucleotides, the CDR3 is TGCAGTGCTAGAGAAACGACTAGTCGCTACAATGAGCAGTTCTTC.